This T cell receptor beta chain was identified during a study of T cell changes during pregnancy in multiple sclerosis. Data came from immunoSEQ multiplex PCR; TCRdb stores just in-frame clones and leaves some out. The sample shows about 79,000 clones, 93% of them seen only once. This CDR3 is 13 amino acids long. Germline V gene data show CDR1 as MNHEY and CDR2 as SVGAGI. Trimming stripped 0 bases from V and 8 bases from J, with 10 bases between. Source: peripheral blood, taken in the second trimester of pregnancy. The TCR sequence derives from a female donor in good health, enrolled as a control in a pregnancy study. The rearrangement joins TRBV6-5 to TRBJ1-2; D is unresolved. CDR3 DNA sequence: TGTGCCAGCAGTTACTCAACCGGGAGGGGCTACACCTTC. This gives the protein CASSYSTGRGYTF.